This TCR beta chain is from a study of CXCR3-negative and CXCR3-positive naive CD8 T cells. Worth noting for this clonotype: Antigen: not known.

The libraries of TRB cDNA were prepared using 5' RACE with UMI labels. TCRdb reprocessed the 5' RACE reads, keeping one entry per CDR3 protein, no DNA. In total, the table holds 130,000 to 150,000 distinct CDR3 sequences. Study-wide results and caveats: TRB CDR3s of CXCR3-positive naive cells were more hydrophobic than those of CXCR3-negative naive cells. TRBV-TRBJ usage matched between naive CXCR3-negative and CXCR3-positive cells but not between memory cells. Memory CD8+ cells showed much lower diversity, while both naive subsets were comparably high.

Germline CDR1 and CDR2: MDHEN and SYDVKM. The CDR3 loop spans 13 amino acids. This clonotype originated in a human donor in good health. Some clones in this sample may be carry-over from other donors' samples. The gene calls are TRBV28 and TRBJ1-1; TCRdb designates TRBD1, a call that cannot be tested without DNA. Sequencing was performed on naive CXCR3+ CD8+ T cells from blood. This sample's subset: CD45RO-CCR7+CD27+CD95- naive CD8+ T cells expressing CXCR3 (TNR3+). This CDR3 is CAGRGGMNTEAFF.